These T cell receptor beta chains were read from a single sample in a study of T cells after yellow fever vaccination. MiXCR, run by TCRdb on the 5' RACE reads, gives a single entry per CDR3 protein. The data show 510,000 or so distinct CDR3 sequences, with 15% to 20% seen just once and roughly 13% held by the top ten. Here the sequenced sample was PBMCs, taken 15 days after the yellow fever booster vaccination. The receptors were gathered from a man aged 30-40 years who received the YFV17D yellow fever vaccine. The CDR3 runs from the conserved cysteine through the conserved F or W. Only some rows state a clone size, as once, few, many or a class for expanded clones.

>TRBV7-9|TRBJ2-1|few
CASSAPRDSRGGEQFF
>TRBV5-6|TRBJ2-7|few
CASSRAVGEQYF
>TRBV19|TRBJ2-1|once
CASSIRASGSNEQFF
>TRBV7-3|TRBJ2-2|-
CASSLFPSGRILDTGELFF
>TRBV28|TRBJ1-5|-
CASSTRVAQPQHF
>TRBV12-3/TRBV12-4|TRBJ2-7|few
CASSLGKEGAPHEQYF
>TRBV4-3|TRBJ1-6|-
CASSQGQPRGNSPLHF
>TRBV2|TRBJ1-1|few
CASRATRVYTEAFF
>TRBV5-4|TRBJ2-3|few
CASSYDRGWTDTQYF
>TRBV30|TRBJ1-5|-
CAWRHRDQPQHF
>TRBV11-2|TRBJ2-3|few
CASSAELPGTQYF
>TRBV4-3|TRBJ2-1|few
CASSRLAGTGHGEQFF
>TRBV5-1|TRBJ2-2|-
CASSLQGYGELFF
>TRBV4-3|TRBJ2-7|many
CASSQGSGSYEQYF
>TRBV5-6|TRBJ2-5|-
CASSLVTSQETQYF
>TRBV6-5|TRBJ2-1|-
CASSSAGGPYNEQFF
>TRBV7-8|TRBJ1-1|-
CASSFRGQHPEAFF
>TRBV7-8|TRBJ2-1|few
CASSLDPGGAGNEQFF
>TRBV4-3|TRBJ1-6|-
CASSQDLYPDRGDNSPLHF
>TRBV11-2|TRBJ2-1|-
CASSSTAISSYNEQFF
>TRBV10-3|TRBJ2-7|-
CAIARGASYEQYF
>TRBV7-7|TRBJ2-5|-
CASSQLRAETQYF
>TRBV19|TRBJ2-3|-
CASSMTSGSPDTPYF
>TRBV7-2|TRBJ2-6|-
CASSLANRGSGANVLTF
>TRBV7-2|TRBJ2-3|-
CASSLVGLLGNTDTQYF
>TRBV28|TRBJ2-7|-
CASRWKTSGNYEQYF
>TRBV20-1|TRBJ2-7|-
CSAAGKFYEQYF
>TRBV6-1|TRBJ2-2|few
CASSGVEAVNTGELFF
>TRBV7-2|TRBJ2-3|-
CASSRGQLLLADTQYF
>TRBV7-9|TRBJ2-7|-
CASSLLGGEVDEQYF
>TRBV7-6|TRBJ1-4|-
CASSLRQGNEKLFF
>TRBV5-1|TRBJ2-1|few
CASSLVASGNNEQFF
>TRBV14|TRBJ2-2|few
CASRPPSNTGELFF
>TRBV29-1|TRBJ2-2|few
CSALRLAGGTGELFF
>TRBV7-2|TRBJ2-7|-
CASSLGGGREYYEQYF
>TRBV12-3/TRBV12-4|TRBJ2-5|-
CASSLVLRSFGSRETQYF
>TRBV19|TRBJ1-2|few
CASSSRTGALNYGYTF
>TRBV5-6|TRBJ1-6|-
CASSLQDNSPLHF
>TRBV12-3/TRBV12-4|TRBJ2-5|-
CASSFGISKVETQYF
>TRBV7-8|TRBJ2-7|-
CASSLAGFRKTYEQYF
>TRBV30|TRBJ2-2|-
CASHSGTTNTGELFF
>TRBV27|TRBJ2-1|-
CASRTPIGYNEQFF
>TRBV20-1|TRBJ2-3|-
CSARDPAGWGTDTQYF
>TRBV14|TRBJ2-1|-
CASTKGGTSTWNEQFF
>TRBV4-3|TRBJ2-3|-
CASSQAPGSTDTQYF
>TRBV20-1|TRBJ2-3|few
CSAGRDSKGTQYF